Listed here is a single T cell receptor (beta chain). This entry is derived from a study of T-cell reconstitution after alpha-beta-depleted transplantation in children. As it was prepared, the TCRbeta library received unique molecular identifiers. TCRdb reprocessed the PCR reads via MiXCR and lists one record per CDR3 protein. Of about 340,000 distinct CDR3 sequences listed, about a tenth are singletons. The CDR3 extends over 14 amino acids. Germline trimming cut 1 base from V and 6 bases from J; bases unmatched to any gene: 6. Germline lookup yields CDR1 SGHTA and CDR2 FQGNSA. This TCR came from a human donor who donated a stem cell graft to a child with acute lymphoblastic leukemia. The input for sequencing was PBMCs from the stem cell graft donor, taken from the stem cell graft. V is TRBV7-2 and J is TRBJ2-7; the match to TRBD2 covers 7 bases. In DNA form, the CDR3 reads TGTGCCAGCAGCTTAGATCCGGGGGGTTTCGAGCAGTACTTC. Translation gives CASSLDPGGFEQYF.